This paragraph covers one TCR beta chain sequence. The CDR3 loop spans 16 amino acids. The germline gives CDR1 WNHNN, CDR2 SYGVQD (reference sequence). Trimming took 5 bases from V and 0 from J; bases not matched to a gene: 4. The method was immunoSEQ multiplex PCR; TCRdb's version includes in-frame clones alone and lacks a portion of them. The sample comprises about 83,000 clones, 96% of which are singletons, and about 0.33% rests with the top ten. This specimen comes from a study of technical replicates of blood from several donors. Sequencing input: T cells isolated from PBMCs. V gene TRBV10-1 combines with J gene TRBJ2-2; 9 nucleotides match TRBD1. The sequence came from a human donor in good health. CDR3 protein: CASSPWTGANTGELFF. The DNA for the CDR3 is TGCGCCAGCAGTCCTTGGACAGGGGCGAACACCGGGGAGCTGTTTTTT.